The 3 T cell receptor beta chains below were found in one sample sequenced in a study of identical twins. TCRdb analysed the 5' RACE reads with MiXCR anew, one entry per CDR3 protein. Counted here are under 800,000 distinct CDR3 sequences, about 20% occurring once; the ten biggest clones make up roughly 4.3%. The sample also formed part of further work on T cells expressing NK-cell markers.

Sequencing was performed on PBMCs. The receptors were sampled from a woman aged 18-29 years in good health.

The chain uses TRBV12-3 or TRBV12-4 and TRBJ2-3; 10 bases agree with TRBD2. Trimming removed 6 bases from V and 1 base from J; junction bases left unmatched: 7. The CDR3 length is 16 residues. The CDR3 DNA reads TGTGCCAGCAGACAAGCGGGGGGGCTGGGCACAGATACGCAGTATTTT. It translates to CASRQAGGLGTDTQYF.

The V and J genes are TRBV5-1 and TRBJ1-6; 8 nucleotides agree with TRBD1. The CDR3 contains 14 residues. V lost 4 bases to trimming and J lost 13 bases; unmatched junction nucleotides: 10. Germline V gene data show CDR1 as SGHRS and CDR2 as YFSETQ. In nucleotides, the CDR3 is TGCGCCAGCAGCGACGGCTCAGGGGGCCCGCCCCTCCACTTT. Encoded protein: CASSDGSGGPPLHF. Using reference TRBV5-1 and TRBJ1-6 for the parts outside the CDR3, the full variable domain is KAGVTQTPRYLIKTRGQQVTLSCSPISGHRSVSWYQQTPGQGLQFLFEYFSETQRNKGNFPGRFSGRQFSNSRSEMNVSTLELGDSALYLCASSDGSGGPPLHFGNGTRLTVT.

V gene TRBV9 combines with J gene TRBJ1-2; no clear D gene. V lost 4 bases to trimming and J lost 2 bases, with 12 bases between them. The CDR3 loop spans 14 amino acids. CDR1 is SGDLS, CDR2 YYNGEE, per germline. As DNA, the CDR3 is TGTGCCAGCAGCACCGAACCGGGCAACTATGGCTACACCTTC. It yields the protein CASSTEPGNYGYTF.